This T cell receptor (beta chain) was obtained from a study of T-cell reconstitution after alpha-beta-depleted transplantation in children. Unique molecular identifiers featured in how the TCRbeta library was prepared. TCRdb re-called the PCR reads through MiXCR, storing one row per CDR3 protein. The sample contains about 400,000 distinct CDR3 sequences, roughly 22% of which appear only once. This TCR was recovered from a human donor who donated a stem cell graft to a child with acute myeloid leukemia. Specimen: PBMCs from the stem cell graft donor, collected from the stem cell graft.

CDR3 in amino acids: CASSLRPSRLAGASSTDTQYF. For the CDR3, the DNA is TGTGCCAGCAGCTTACGCCCCTCTAGACTAGCGGGAGCCTCTAGCACAGATACGCAGTATTTT. The genes are TRBV7-2 and TRBJ2-3, with 12 bases matching TRBD2. CDR3 length: 21 residues. Per the germline V gene, CDR1 is SGHTA and CDR2 is FQGNSA. J gave up 0 bases and V 2 bases, and 15 bases lay outside the gene matches.